A single sample gave rise to the 20 T cell receptor beta chains below, sequenced in a study of lung T cells in sarcoidosis with Löfgren's syndrome. TCRdb re-derived calls from the reads in MiXCR, one entry per CDR3 protein. Among some 19,000 distinct CDR3 sequences listed, approximately 22% were seen once. Input material: CD4+ T cells from bronchoalveolar lavage. The receptors originated from a human donor with sarcoidosis (Löfgren's syndrome or another form), or a control subject (not recorded which).

The rearrangement joins TRBV7-6 to TRBJ2-1; 10 nucleotides agree with TRBD2. CDR1 is SGHVS, CDR2 FNYEAQ, per germline. The CDR3 runs to 14 residues. J was trimmed by 7 bases and V by 5 bases; bases with no gene match: 5. The CDR3 DNA reads TGTGCCAGCAGCCCTAGCGGGAGAATGAATGAGCAGTTCTTC. Amino acids: CASSPSGRMNEQFF. Using reference TRBV7-6 and TRBJ2-1 for the parts outside the CDR3, the full variable domain is GAGVSQSPRYKVTKRGQDVALRCDPISGHVSLYWYRQALGQGPEFLTYFNYEAQQDKSGLPNDRFSAERPEGSISTLTIQRTEQRDSAMYRCASSPSGRMNEQFFGPGTRLTVL.

This clonotype was counted many times. This chain joins TRBV4-2 and TRBJ2-7, with no clear D. CDR3 length: 13 amino acids. V was shortened by 4 bases and J by 0 bases, with 7 bases between the two germline ends. Germline V gene sequence: CDR1 LGHNA, CDR2 YNFKEQ. The CDR3 sequence: CASSRPNSYEQYF. CDR3 coding DNA: TGTGCCAGCAGCCGCCCAAACTCCTACGAGCAGTACTTC.

This clonotype was picked up many times. V gene TRBV28 combines with J gene TRBJ2-7; 9 bases align to TRBD2. CDR1 is MDHEN and CDR2 is SYDVKM in the germline V gene. The CDR3 consists of 16 residues. Trimming removed 7 bases from V and 1 base from J; junction bases left unmatched: 11. The CDR3 DNA sequence: TGTGCCAGCAATTCAGGATGGACTAGCGCTTCCTACGAGCAGTACTTC. It translates to CASNSGWTSASYEQYF. Combining the CDR3 with reference TRBV28 and TRBJ2-7 gives the whole variable domain DVKVTQSSRYLVKRTGEKVFLECVQDMDHENMFWYRQDPGLGLRLIYFSYDVKMKEKGDIPEGYSVSREKKERFSLILESASTNQTSMYLCASNSGWTSASYEQYFGPGTRLTVT.

There are many counts of this clonotype. The rearrangement links TRBV4-3 to TRBJ2-3, with unresolved D. V was trimmed by 0 bases and J by 2 bases, leaving 9 bases between them. The length of the CDR3 is 15 residues. Germline assignment: CDR1 LGHNA and CDR2 YSLEER. The CDR3: CASSQDLALTDTQYF. CDR3 in DNA: TGCGCCAGCAGCCAAGATCTTGCCCTCACAGATACGCAGTATTTT.

This clonotype was picked up many times. The rearrangement uses TRBV28 and TRBJ2-1; 13 positions agree with TRBD2. The CDR3 consists of 17 residues. In germline, CDR1 is MDHEN, CDR2 SYDVKM. J was trimmed by 1 base and V by 6 bases; bases with no gene match: 6. CDR3 sequence (DNA): TGTGCCAGCAGGGGGACTAGCGGGGCAGGGTCCTACAATGAGCAGTTCTTC. The encoded protein is CASRGTSGAGSYNEQFF.

This clonotype has a count of ten or more. V usage is TRBV11-1 and J usage is TRBJ2-1; TRBD2 matches 7 bases. After removal of 5 bases from V and 2 bases from J, the junction contained 12 bases not matched to a gene. Looked up from germline, CDR1 is SGHAT and CDR2 is FQDESV (reference sequence). The CDR3 is 17 residues long. The DNA of the CDR3 is TGTGCCAGCAGCCCCCTAGGGGCGGGAGAGGCCTACAATGAGCAGTTCTTC. Its translation is CASSPLGAGEAYNEQFF.

This clonotype turned up a few times. This chain connects TRBV2 to TRBJ1-2, with 8 bases aligning to TRBD1. This CDR3 comprises 15 residues. V lost 6 bases to trimming and J lost 6 bases; unmatched junction nucleotides: 12. Germline CDR1 is SNHLY and CDR2 is FYNNEI. The CDR3 region is CASRESDRGPDGYTF. The CDR3 bases are TGTGCCAGCAGGGAGTCCGACAGGGGCCCCGATGGCTACACCTTC.

With respect to this clonotype: Since no conserved phenylalanine or tryptophan closes the CDR3, a read error is the likely cause. The V call is TRBV11-1, the J call TRBJ2-7, with TRBD1 identical over 9 bases. Germline V gene data show CDR1 as SGHAT and CDR2 as FQDESV (reference sequence). The CDR3 runs 15 residues. V dropped 1 base and J dropped 5; count of bases not matched to a gene: 6. The CDR3 DNA sequence: TGTGCCAGCAGCTTAGGTGGACAGGGGAGAAACGAGCAGTACCTC. Translating it yields CASSLGGQGRNEQYL.

Worth noting for this clonotype: A much larger clone differs from this one at a single base, so this may be a read error. This sequence joins TRBV2 and TRBJ2-3, with no clear D. Germline V gene sequence: CDR1 SNHLY, CDR2 FYNNEI. The CDR3 has 14 amino acids. The CDR3 is CASGDAISTDTQYF. The CDR3 DNA follows: TGTGCCAGCGGTGATGCGATCAGCACAGATACGCAGTATTTT.

This clonotype was detected ten times or more. This chain connects TRBV24-1 to TRBJ2-1; D gene uncertain. The CDR3 contains 15 residues. V lost 2 bases, J lost 5 bases, and 12 bases lay in between. Germline V lookup: CDR1 KGHDR, CDR2 SFDVKD. The CDR3 region has the DNA TGTGCCACCAGTGATTCCGCGCCAAACCACAATGAGCAGTTCTTC. Translation: CATSDSAPNHNEQFF.

This clonotype appeared a single time. A much larger clone differs by one base, so this may be a read error. The chain combines TRBV28 with TRBJ2-1, with 7 bases fitting TRBD1. The ends lost 2 bases at V and 3 bases at J; junction bases unmatched: 4. This CDR3 has 15 residues. Germline V gene data show CDR1 as MDHEN and CDR2 as SYDVKM. The CDR3: CASSLRYRGYNEQFF. The CDR3 nucleotides are TGTGCCAGCAGTTTAAGGTACAGGGGCTACAATGAGCAGTTCTTC.

The chain combines TRBV29-1 with TRBJ2-1; D uncertain. From germline, CDR1 is SQVTM and CDR2 ANQGSEA. Trimming removed 7 bases at V and 3 bases at J, with 10 bases between. This CDR3 comprises 12 residues. The DNA of the CDR3 is TGCAGCGGCTTAGTCCGCTACAATGAGCAGTTCTTC. Its translation: CSGLVRYNEQFF.

In the case of this clonotype: A much larger clone differs from this one at a single base, so this may be a read error. The chain is built from TRBV2 and TRBJ1-3; no clear D gene. CDR3 length: 14 amino acids. Looked up from germline, CDR1 is SNHLY and CDR2 is FYNNEI. V lost 5 bases, J lost 0 bases, and 8 bases lay in between. For the CDR3, the DNA is TGTGCCAGCAGTACGTCCTTCTCTGGAAACACCATATATTTT. It specifies CASSTSFSGNTIYF.

The V and J genes are TRBV5-6 and TRBJ2-3, with a weak D call TRBD2 (5 bases). This CDR3 comprises 14 residues. The germline gives CDR1 SGHDT, CDR2 YYEEEE. Trimming took off 0 bases at V and 1 base at J, with 6 bases between the two ends. The CDR3 loop reads CASSLGSGTDTQYF. CDR3 DNA: TGTGCCAGCAGCTTGGGTAGCGGCACAGATACGCAGTATTTT.

This clonotype was seen just once. This sequence may be a read error, since a much larger clone differs from it by one base. The gene calls are TRBV5-4 and TRBJ2-1; D may be TRBD1 (5 bases). Germline V CDR1 and CDR2: SGHNT, YYREEE (reference sequence). The CDR3 totals 13 residues. The CDR3: CAGSRDRYNEQFF. Here the CDR3 DNA reads TGTGCCGGCAGTCGCGACAGATACAATGAGCAGTTCTTC.

This clonotype occurred many times. The J gene is TRBJ2-1, the V gene TRBV14, with a tentative D call TRBD1 (6 bases). Between the trimmed V and J ends, which lost 6 bases and 2 bases, there was a span of 14 bases. CDR1 is SGHDN and CDR2 is FVKESK in the germline V gene. The CDR3 totals 15 residues. CDR3 sequence (DNA): TGTGCCAGCAGTAATACAGGGAGCGCCTACAATGAGCAGTTCTTC. This gives the protein CASSNTGSAYNEQFF.

Many counts were recorded for this clonotype. V gene TRBV7-8 combines with J gene TRBJ1-1, with 9 nucleotides matching TRBD1. Germline trimming cut 5 bases from V and 3 bases from J; bases unmatched to any gene: 7. CDR1 SGHVS and CDR2 FQNEAQ come from the germline V gene. The CDR3 is made up of 15 amino acids. The CDR3: CASSPTGTGYTEAFF. The CDR3 nucleotides are TGTGCCAGCAGCCCTACCGGGACAGGGTACACTGAAGCTTTCTTT.

With regard to this clonotype: At one of its ends the junction is not consistent with the germline gene, which may arise from a read error. The rearrangement links TRBV4-2 to TRBJ1-1; D is undetermined. This CDR3 is 15 amino acids long. Germline lookup yields CDR1 LGHNA and CDR2 YNFKEQ. The DNA of the CDR3 is TGTGCCGGCAGCAGAAGAGAGCCGGGGTTAGCTGAAGCTTTCTTT. This sequence encodes CAGSRREPGLAEAFF.

Remarks on this clonotype: A read error is possible here, since a much larger clone lies one base away. The CDR3 sequence is CASSFTIRGNGQFF. For the CDR3, the DNA is TGTGCCAGCAGTTTTACCATCCGGGGTAATGGGCAGTTCTTC. The V and J genes are TRBV12-3 or TRBV12-4 and TRBJ2-1, with D possibly matching TRBD2 (5 bases). The length of the CDR3 is 14 residues.

The chain joins TRBV3-1 to TRBJ1-4, with a weak D call TRBD1 (6 bases). Germline values: CDR1 LGHDT, CDR2 YNNKEL (reference sequence). Trimming left V 3 bases short and J 8 bases short, with 13 bases between. CDR3 size: 14 residues. CDR3 DNA sequence: TGTGCCAGCAGCCACGCGGGGGGCGGGGAAAAACTGTTTTTT. The encoded protein is CASSHAGGGEKLFF.